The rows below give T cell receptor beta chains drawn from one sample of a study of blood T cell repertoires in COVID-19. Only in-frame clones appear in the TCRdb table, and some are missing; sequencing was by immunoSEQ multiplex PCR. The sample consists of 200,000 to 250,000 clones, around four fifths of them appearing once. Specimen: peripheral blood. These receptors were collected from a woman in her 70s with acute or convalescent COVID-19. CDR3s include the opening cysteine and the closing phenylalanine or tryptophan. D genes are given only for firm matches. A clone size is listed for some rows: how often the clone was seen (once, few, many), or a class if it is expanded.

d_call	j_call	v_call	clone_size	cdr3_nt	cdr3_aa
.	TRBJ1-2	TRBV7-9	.	TGTGCCAGCAGCTTAGGGGCAGGGGTGAATGGCTACACCTTC	CASSLGAGVNGYTF
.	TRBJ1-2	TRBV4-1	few	TGCGCCAGCAGCCAAGGCCCGGTGACAGAGGCCTCTAACTATGGCTACACCTTC	CASSQGPVTEASNYGYTF
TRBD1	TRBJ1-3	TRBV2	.	TGTGCCAGCAGCCCTGTACAGGGGTCTGGAAACACCATATATTTT	CASSPVQGSGNTIYF
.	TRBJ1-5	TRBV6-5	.	TGTGCCAGCAGTCTCCGGGGGAATAGCAATCAGCCCCAGCATTTT	CASSLRGNSNQPQHF
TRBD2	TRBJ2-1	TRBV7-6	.	TGTGCCAGCAGCGTACTAGCGGGGGCCTACAATGAGCAGTTCTTC	CASSVLAGAYNEQFF
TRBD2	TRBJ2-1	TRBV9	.	TGTGCCAGCAGCGTGGGGGCTGGGACTAGCGGGGCAGAGAATGAGCAGTTCTTC	CASSVGAGTSGAENEQFF
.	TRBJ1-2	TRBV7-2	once	TGTGCCAGCAGCCAAAGAGGGGGACGGGACTACACCTTC	CASSQRGGRDYTF
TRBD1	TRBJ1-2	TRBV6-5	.	TGTGCCAGCAGGGTACAGGGGGCGCTAACCTATGGCTACACCTTC	CASRVQGALTYGYTF
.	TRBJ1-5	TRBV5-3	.	TGTGCCAGAAGCTTAATTCTGACAGATCCCTTTTATAGCAATCAGCCCCAGCATTTT	CARSLILTDPFYSNQPQHF
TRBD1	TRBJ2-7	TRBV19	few	TGTGCCAGTAGTACCCAGGGGGCGGGCGAGCAGTACTTC	CASSTQGAGEQYF
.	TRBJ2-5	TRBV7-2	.	TGTGCCAGCAGCTTGGGGGGCAGGGGGCAAGAGACCCAGTACTTC	CASSLGGRGQETQYF
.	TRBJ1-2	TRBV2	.	TGTGCCAGCATGGTCACCGGCTATGGCTACACCTTC	CASMVTGYGYTF
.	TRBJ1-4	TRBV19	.	TGTGCCAGTAGTCCGGGGAGGGAAAAACTGTTTTTT	CASSPGREKLFF
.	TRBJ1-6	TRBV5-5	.	TGTGCCAGCAGCTTGGCCCAGGGTTATAATTCACCCCTCCACTTT	CASSLAQGYNSPLHF
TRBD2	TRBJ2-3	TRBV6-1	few	TGTGCCAGCAGTGGACTAGCGGGGGGGCCAATAATAACAGATACGCAGTATTTT	CASSGLAGGPIITDTQYF
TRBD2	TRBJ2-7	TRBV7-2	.	TGTGCCAGCAGCTTACTTGTCCTAGCGGGGGCCCACTACGAGCAGTACTTC	CASSLLVLAGAHYEQYF
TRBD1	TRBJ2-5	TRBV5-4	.	TGTGCCAGCAGTTCTGGACAGGGGGTCGGTCAAGAGACCCAGTACTTC	CASSSGQGVGQETQYF
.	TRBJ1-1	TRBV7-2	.	TGTGCCAGCAGCTTAATACAGAACACTGAAGCTTTCTTT	CASSLIQNTEAFF
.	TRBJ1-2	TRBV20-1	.	TGCAGTGCTAGTTGGGAGGTCTATGGCTACACCTTC	CSASWEVYGYTF
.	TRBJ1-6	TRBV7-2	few	TGTGCCAGCGGGGAGGGTGCAGTGGGTAATTCACCCCTCCACTTT	CASGEGAVGNSPLHF
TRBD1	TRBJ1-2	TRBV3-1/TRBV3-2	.	TGTGCCAGCAGCTCCGGGACAGGGGGGAGGAACTATGGCTACACCTTC	CASSSGTGGRNYGYTF
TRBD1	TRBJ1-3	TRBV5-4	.	TGTGCCAGCAGCTGGACGGGACAGGGGGCTGGAAACACCATATATTTT	CASSWTGQGAGNTIYF
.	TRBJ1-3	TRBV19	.	TGTGCCAGTAGTATCCCGAACAGGGGAAACACCATATATTTT	CASSIPNRGNTIYF
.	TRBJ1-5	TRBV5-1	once	TGCGCCAGCAGCTTGGGGCAGGGTGGCAATCAGCCCCAGCATTTT	CASSLGQGGNQPQHF